This T cell receptor (beta chain) was obtained from a study of cytomegalovirus exposure and HLA in healthy donors. Study-wide findings and caveats: Later analysis reportedly placed an Asian-associated ancestry cluster below the roughly 680-donor mean in N-insertions. Certain indistinguishable V segments, among them TRBV6-2 and TRBV6-3, were excluded. In vitro experiments confirmed that three CMV-associated chains were specific for CMV antigens. Earlier analysis looked at TCR beta V segments, and most were productive about 90% or about 30% of the time.

This PCR relied on a set of 60 Vbeta primers and 13 Jbeta primers. Repertoires were generated with immunoSEQ multiplex PCR, while TCRdb's copy carries only in-frame clones and drops some. Among about 150,000 clones, almost 80% were seen once, and the ten largest hold less than 2%. About this clone itself: Its antigen remains unknown.

V gave up 4 bases and J gave up 5 bases, with 18 bases separating them. The CDR3 sequence is 16 residues long. Looked up from germline, CDR1 is ENHRY and CDR2 is SYGVKD. The sequencing sample was made of PBMCs. The sequence derives from a woman in her twenties or thirties in good health and CMV-seronegative. The genes are TRBV10-3 and TRBJ2-1, with D tentatively TRBD2 (6 bases). As DNA, the CDR3 is TGTGCCATCAGTGTTGGGTCGAGGGCGGGGAACAATGAGCAGTTCTTC. It is translated as CAISVGSRAGNNEQFF.